Included here is one TCR beta chain sequence, with context. This sample is part of a study of brain T cells in children with intractable seizures. Germline V gene lookup returns CDR1 MDHEN and CDR2 SYDVKM. The CDR3 contains 13 residues. V lost 4 bases to trimming and J lost 3 bases, with 8 bases between them. Using immunoSEQ multiplex PCR, the repertoire was profiled, and TCRdb retains in-frame clones only, with some absent. The table records about 80,000 clones, roughly 89% of them present only once. This clonotype was obtained from a girl aged 2-10 years with Rasmussen encephalitis and intractable seizures. This sequence joins TRBV28 and TRBJ2-3; D might be TRBD1 (6 bases). Sample: peripheral blood, taken at surgery. The CDR3 spells CASSYGQTDTQYF. The CDR3, as DNA: TGTGCCAGCAGTTATGGACAGACAGATACGCAGTATTTT.